These 21 T cell receptor beta chains originate from one sample sequenced in a study of cytomegalovirus exposure and HLA in healthy donors. TCRdb keeps only in-frame clones here, not all; method: immunoSEQ multiplex PCR. The table has roughly 120,000 clones, approximately 91% seen once. The sample comprised PBMCs. The origin of the receptors is a man aged 18 to 35 in good health and CMV-seropositive.

V usage is TRBV27 and J usage is TRBJ1-3, with D uncertain. CDR1 is MNHEY, CDR2 SMNVEV, per germline (reference sequence). The CDR3 is 16 amino acids. The V end was cut by 0 bases, the J end by 0 bases, with 9 bases between. The CDR3 loop reads CASSLSSPSSGNTIYF. CDR3 sequence (DNA): TGTGCCAGCAGTTTATCGTCCCCGAGCTCTGGAAACACCATATATTTT.

The sample holds a few counts of this clone. The V and J genes are TRBV10-1 and TRBJ1-2; 7 positions agree with TRBD1. With V trimmed by 5 bases and J by 2 bases, 2 bases remained unmatched. Germline CDR1 WNHNN, CDR2 SYGVQD (reference sequence). CDR3 size: 13 residues. CDR3 bases: TGCGCCAGCAGTCTGGACAGGAACTATGGCTACACCTTC. This gives the protein CASSLDRNYGYTF.

This clone was detected once. This chain uses TRBV19 with TRBJ1-5; D is possibly TRBD1 (5 bases). V lost 3 bases, J lost 1 base, and 10 bases lay in between. Germline V gene lookup returns CDR1 LNHDA and CDR2 SQIVND (reference sequence). The CDR3 sequence is 15 residues long. The CDR3 bases are TGTGCCAGTAGTATGAAGGGGAAAAGCAATCAGCCCCAGCATTTT. Translating it yields CASSMKGKSNQPQHF.

The J gene is TRBJ1-2, the V gene TRBV28; D remains ambiguous. Germline values: CDR1 MDHEN, CDR2 SYDVKM. V was shortened by 1 base and J by 7 bases, with 13 bases between the two germline ends. This CDR3 comprises 14 residues. This CDR3 reads CASSLLAPAAGYTF. CDR3 nucleotides: TGTGCCAGCAGTTTATTGGCCCCGGCGGCTGGCTACACCTTC.

The chain employs TRBV27 and TRBJ2-7; no reliable D call. The length of the CDR3 is 13 residues. From germline, CDR1 is MNHEY and CDR2 SMNVEV (reference sequence). Trimming removed 2 bases at V and 3 bases at J, with 8 bases between. DNA for the CDR3: TGTGCCAGCAGTTTAGCTAGAAACTACGAGCAGTACTTC. Its translation: CASSLARNYEQYF.

This chain uses TRBV5-4 with TRBJ2-3; 10 bases map to TRBD2. V lost 2 bases to trimming and J lost 1 base; unmatched junction nucleotides: 1. The CDR3 sequence is 15 residues long. The germline gives CDR1 SGHNT, CDR2 YYREEE (reference sequence). CDR3: CASSLGTSGTDTQYF. The CDR3 DNA sequence: TGTGCCAGCAGCTTAGGGACTAGCGGCACAGATACGCAGTATTTT.

The chain links TRBV7-7 to TRBJ2-6; TRBD1 aligns across 7 bases. The CDR3 is made up of 17 amino acids. With V trimmed by 9 bases and J by 1 base, 12 bases remained unmatched. The germline V gene has CDR1 SSHAT and CDR2 FNYEAQ (reference sequence). The CDR3 nucleotides are TGTGCCAGGCGTCCCGGGACAGTTATTTCTGGGGCCAACGTCCTGACTTTC. Amino acids: CARRPGTVISGANVLTF. The variable domain in full, completed from reference TRBV7-7 and TRBJ2-6, reads GAGVSQSPRYKVTKRGQDVTLRCDPISSHATLYWYQQALGQGPEFLTYFNYEAQPDKSGLPSDRFSAERPEGSISTLTIQRTEQRDSAMYRCARRPGTVISGANVLTFGAGSRLTVL.

V and J are TRBV11-2 and TRBJ1-1; 7 bases are shared with TRBD1. V lost 1 base to trimming and J lost 8 bases; unmatched junction nucleotides: 4. The CDR3 spans 13 residues. Germline V gives CDR1 SGHAT, CDR2 FQNNGV. In DNA, the CDR3 is TGTGCCAGCAGCTTAGGGGACAGTTTGGAAGCTTTCTTT. Protein: CASSLGDSLEAFF. Looking up the rest from reference TRBV11-2 and TRBJ1-1 gives the full variable domain: EAGVAQSPRYKIIEKRQSVAFWCNPISGHATLYWYQQILGQGPKLLIQFQNNGVVDDSQLPKDRFSAERLKGVDSTLKIQPAKLEDSAVYLCASSLGDSLEAFFGQGTRLTVV.

V gene TRBV7-9 combines with J gene TRBJ2-2, with 12 bases that match TRBD1. Losses at the gene ends were 5 bases for V and 7 bases for J; bases not matched to a gene: 11. There are 17 residues in the CDR3. The germline V gene has CDR1 SEHNR and CDR2 FQNEAQ (reference sequence). DNA of the CDR3: TGTGCCAGCAGCGTTCCGGGACAGGGGGCAGATGGCGGGGAGCTGTTTTTT. This codes for CASSVPGQGADGGELFF.

The chain carries TRBV30 and TRBJ1-2; the D gene is possibly TRBD1 (6 bases). This CDR3 has 13 amino acids. Germline loops: CDR1 GTSNPN, CDR2 SVGIG (reference sequence). The V gene lost 2 bases and the J gene lost 7 bases, with 14 bases spanning the gap. Here the CDR3 DNA reads TGTGCCTGGAGTACAGGGTTAATCGTTGGCTACACCTTC. Its translation: CAWSTGLIVGYTF.

The chain uses TRBV6-1 and TRBJ1-3; no definite D call. The germline V and J ends were trimmed by 0 bases and 1 base, with 19 bases remaining between them. Germline CDR1 is MNHNS and CDR2 is SASEGT. The CDR3 length is 19 residues. CDR3 coding DNA: TGTGCCAGCAGTGAAGCGGTCGCGGGTGGGTGGGAATCTGGAAACACCATATATTTT. It yields the protein CASSEAVAGGWESGNTIYF.

The chain links TRBV6-5 to TRBJ2-7; D remains ambiguous. The V end lost 0 bases, the J end lost 0 bases, and 12 bases lay between the germline ends. Germline V lookup: CDR1 MNHEY, CDR2 SVGAGI. The CDR3 runs 16 residues. CDR3 coding DNA: TGTGCCAGCAGTTACTCGAGCCCCCCCTCCTCCTACGAGCAGTACTTC. This gives the protein CASSYSSPPSSYEQYF.

The CDR3 protein is CASRSGTGDGYGYTF. The CDR3 nucleotides read TGTGCAAGTCGCTCCGGGACAGGGGACGGCTATGGCTACACCTTC. V usage is TRBV12-2 and J usage is TRBJ1-2; TRBD1 was called by the table and not checked on the DNA. TRBV12-2 is noted as a pseudogene. The CDR3 is 15 residues long.

This chain uses TRBV2 with TRBJ2-5, with 11 bases lining up with TRBD2. Germline V gives CDR1 SNHLY, CDR2 FYNNEI. Unmatched junction bases numbered 3, after V lost 4 bases and J lost 2 bases. This CDR3 has 15 residues. This CDR3 is CASSVLAGEQETQYF. Here the CDR3 DNA reads TGTGCCAGCAGTGTACTAGCGGGGGAACAAGAGACCCAGTACTTC.

V usage is TRBV7-2 and J usage is TRBJ1-1; D possibly corresponds to TRBD1 (5 bases). V was shortened by 6 bases and J by 7 bases, with 9 bases between the two germline ends. From germline, CDR1 is SGHTA and CDR2 FQGNSA. The CDR3 runs 11 residues. CDR3 region: CASRKQVEAFF. CDR3 bases: TGTGCCAGCAGGAAACAGGTTGAAGCTTTCTTT.

The J gene is TRBJ2-7, the V gene TRBV11-2, with 12 bases identical to TRBD1. V lost 3 bases to trimming and J lost 4 bases; unmatched junction nucleotides: 1. Germline loops: CDR1 SGHAT, CDR2 FQNNGV. CDR3 length: 14 amino acids. The CDR3 sequence is CASSLGQGAYEQYF. The CDR3 DNA sequence: TGTGCCAGCAGCTTGGGACAGGGGGCTTACGAGCAGTACTTC.

CDR3 DNA sequence: TGTGCCAGCAGTTCAAGCGGACAGGGTTACACTGAAGCTTTCTTT. Translated, it gives CASSSSGQGYTEAFF. This rearrangement joins TRBV28 to TRBJ1-1; 8 nucleotides agree with TRBD1. Trimming at V came to 4 bases and at J to 3 bases, leaving 7 bases not matched to a gene. This CDR3 is built from 15 residues. Germline CDR1 and CDR2: MDHEN and SYDVKM.

V is TRBV4-1 and J is TRBJ1-2; TRBD1 matches at 7 bases. Unmatched junction bases numbered 3, after V lost 0 bases and J lost 2 bases. Germline V gene data show CDR1 as MGHRA and CDR2 as YSYEKL. This CDR3 comprises 15 residues. The CDR3 DNA follows: TGCGCCAGCAGCCAAGAAGGACAGGCCAACTATGGCTACACCTTC. Protein sequence: CASSQEGQANYGYTF.

V is TRBV15 and J is TRBJ1-2, with 7 bases aligning to TRBD1. Germline V gene data show CDR1 as LNHNV and CDR2 as YYDKDF (reference sequence). The CDR3 sequence is 13 residues long. The J segment lost 7 bases and the V segment lost 5 bases, leaving 7 bases of the junction unmatched. The CDR3 loop is CATSSQGFAGYTF. The CDR3, as DNA: TGTGCCACCAGCTCACAGGGGTTTGCTGGCTACACCTTC.

The chain recombines TRBV19 with TRBJ1-5, with D possibly being TRBD1 (6 bases). CDR3 length: 15 residues. V lost 7 bases to trimming and J lost 7 bases, with 20 bases between them. Germline CDR1 reads LNHDA; CDR2 reads SQIVND (reference sequence). The CDR3 region has the DNA TGTGCCAGTAAAATCGACAGGCTTGTAGGGCAGCCCCAGCATTTT. Its protein product is CASKIDRLVGQPQHF.

The chain links TRBV7-2 to TRBJ1-3; maybe TRBD1 (6 bases). CDR3 length: 18 amino acids. The V gene's germline CDR1 is SGHTA and CDR2 FQGNSA. V lost 6 bases and J lost 1, with 22 bases in between. This chain's CDR3 is CASSLDSSTEGSGNTIYF. For the CDR3, the DNA is TGTGCCAGCAGTTTGGACAGTTCCACAGAGGGGTCTGGAAACACCATATATTTT.